Listed below are T cell receptor beta chains from one sample, sequenced in a study of OX40 agonist ivuxolimab in advanced cancers. This table comes from immunoSEQ multiplex PCR, and its TCRdb copy is limited to in-frame clones, with some not included. The repertoire holds tens of thousands of clones, with around nine tenths as singletons. The starting material was CD4+ or CD8+ T cells sorted from blood, obtained in a trial of the OX40 agonist ivuxolimab. All receptors derive from an adult with an advanced solid tumor such as melanoma, head and neck, liver or kidney cancer. Each CDR3 is given with its conserved first and last residue. The order of the fields is V gene, CDR3 protein.

TRBV28 | CASSSRGSITDTQYF
TRBV30 | CACTTGTGIREQFF
TRBV5-4 | CASSLPGTSGRETQYF
TRBV21-1 | CASSNRRGSTEAFF
TRBV2 | CASSWTSGISNEQFF
TRBV14 | CASSQTRWVRETQYF
TRBV6-1 | CAIHPSTDTQYF
TRBV12-5 | CASALSGGQPQHF
TRBV19 | CASSTQGPFGYTF
TRBV2 | CASSLVSEQYF
TRBV11-2 | CASSLAPGWTDTQYF
TRBV11-2 | CASSLESGAGEQFF
TRBV11-2 | CASTLGGVSYEQYF
TRBV6-6 | CASSYDTANTGELFF
TRBV7-9 | CASSLPSTTREKLFF
TRBV30 | CAWSFTSHEQYF
TRBV11-2 | CASSLVAGADTGELFF
TRBV11-2 | CASSPGGLAGPYSYNEQFF
TRBV7-9 | CASTKQGAQGGYTF
TRBV7-7 | CASSLGTLPQETQYF
TRBV7-8 | CASSLGGDLEAFF
TRBV5-8 | CASASGSYEQYF
TRBV7-9 | CASSLADRGLQETQYF
TRBV7-9 | CASSLEAATDTQYF
TRBV18 | CASSPLGYEQYF
TRBV10-2 | CASSDLAGTTRAKNIQYF
TRBV5-6 | CASSNTGTGKNIQYF
TRBV10-3 | CAIRGDPYNEQFF
TRBV28 | CASSLFPDSRNQPQHF
TRBV5-1 | CASSLSGGGKNIQYF
TRBV6-6 | CASSSLVNTEAFF
TRBV10-3 | CAISPTSQTLRWEQYF
TRBV5-1 | CASRGQLNSYNEQFF
TRBV7-9 | CASSPSGRFNIQYF
TRBV6-6 | CASSYSFQTNYGYTF
TRBV7-2 | CASSPRGGSYEQYF
TRBV29-1 | CSVGLNLYYEQYF
TRBV19 | CASSIRSRANSYNEQFF
TRBV14 | CASSQEHGADTQYF
TRBV19 | CASTAGGPYSTGELFF
TRBV6-5 | CASSLLNTGELFF
TRBV6-5 | CASSATSGHTETQYF
TRBV10-3 | CAISEGTSSYNEQFF
TRBV28 | CASSFVRADTEAFF
TRBV6-6 | CASRGGAKNIQYF